These 8 T cell receptor beta chains originate from one sample sequenced in a study of graft-versus-host responses after intestinal transplantation. The assay was immunoSEQ multiplex PCR, and TCRdb's table has in-frame clones only and misses some. The table lists around 70,000 clones, approximately 88% of them singletons. Their cognate antigens are unknown. The sample was unstimulated CD8+ T cells sorted from spleen or lymph node cells, taken before intestinal transplant. These receptors all stem from a human donor who received an intestinal transplant.

DNA of the CDR3: TGCGCCAGCAGCGGGGGACTAGCGGGAGACACCTACGAGCAGTACTTC. Residues: CASSGGLAGDTYEQYF. The chain recombines TRBV5-1 with TRBJ2-7, with TRBD2 matching over 14 bases. The germline gives CDR1 SGHRS, CDR2 YFSETQ. The CDR3 extends over 16 amino acids. After removal of 4 bases from V and 2 bases from J, the junction contained 5 bases not matched to a gene.

CDR3 protein: CASQLGGESPDTQYF. As DNA, the CDR3 is TGCGCCAGTCAACTGGGGGGAGAGTCGCCAGATACGCAGTATTTT. This chain links TRBV4-1 with TRBJ2-3, with D perhaps TRBD2 (6 bases). Trimming cost V 9 bases and J 4 bases, with 20 bases left between them. Germline CDR1 and CDR2: MGHRA and YSYEKL. CDR3 length equals 15 residues.

V and J are TRBV19 and TRBJ2-1, with D unresolved. The CDR3 has 14 residues. Trimming shortened V by 5 bases and J by 4 bases, and 12 bases separated the two germline ends. Per germline, CDR1 LNHDA and CDR2 SQIVND (reference sequence). CDR3 amino acids: CASSLQEGYNEQFF. The CDR3 nucleotides are TGTGCCAGTAGTCTCCAGGAAGGTTACAATGAGCAGTTCTTC. Supplemented by reference TRBV19 and TRBJ2-1, the full variable domain reads DGGITQSPKYLFRKEGQNVTLSCEQNLNHDAMYWYRQDPGQGLRLIYYSQIVNDFQKGDIAEGYSVSREKKESFPLTVTSAQKNPTAFYLCASSLQEGYNEQFFGPGTRLTVL.

This chain connects TRBV7-9 to TRBJ2-7, with D unresolved. The CDR3 spans 12 residues. Germline loops: CDR1 SEHNR, CDR2 FQNEAQ (reference sequence). V was shortened by 8 bases and J by 0 bases, with 8 bases between the two germline ends. The CDR3 region is CASGGDSYEQYF. CDR3 DNA sequence: TGTGCCAGCGGTGGAGACTCCTACGAGCAGTACTTC.

This clone came up once. V and J are TRBV4-1 and TRBJ1-4; a weak D match, TRBD1 (6 bases). Germline-derived CDR1 and CDR2 are MGHRA and YSYEKL. CDR3 size: 12 residues. Trimming took 1 base from V and 13 from J, leaving 10 bases between them. The CDR3 region is CASSQGTEILFF. The CDR3 DNA reads TGCGCCAGCAGCCAAGGGACAGAGATACTGTTTTTT.

The gene calls are TRBV5-1 and TRBJ1-2; no clear D gene. Trimming took 0 bases from V and 3 from J, leaving 15 bases between them. This CDR3 is 16 amino acids long. Looked up from germline, CDR1 is SGHRS and CDR2 is YFSETQ. This CDR3 reads CASSLAGHPGDYGYTF. CDR3 sequence (DNA): TGCGCCAGCAGCTTGGCCGGGCACCCCGGGGACTATGGCTACACCTTC.

This chain uses TRBV11-2 with TRBJ2-7, with TRBD2 matching 9 bases. The CDR3 sequence is 16 residues long. CDR1 is SGHAT, CDR2 FQNNGV, per germline. Trimming cost V 1 base and J 4 bases; bases outside gene matches: 8. In DNA form, the CDR3 reads TGTGCCAGCAGCTTAGTCTGGGGACTAGCTAGGTACGAGCAGTACTTC. Protein product: CASSLVWGLARYEQYF.

This chain uses TRBV11-3 with TRBJ2-1; TRBD2 might be the D (7 bases). From germline, CDR1 is SGHNT and CDR2 YENEEA. Trimming stripped 0 bases from V and 5 bases from J, with 17 bases between. The CDR3 has 17 residues. CDR3 in amino acids: CASSLDRGGRRNNEQFF. For the CDR3, the DNA is TGTGCCAGCAGCTTAGATAGGGGGGGCCGTCGAAACAATGAGCAGTTCTTC.